This T cell receptor beta chain appears in the sequencing data of a study of human T cells and chemical hapten exposure. Study results and caveats: Expanded TCRs formed significantly more large CDR3 similarity clusters than controls.

This clonotype was picked up a small number of times. No antigen is known for it. Specified time point: patch test 3, about 24 weeks after DPC sensitization. Treatment denoted: therapeutic diphenylcyclopropenone sensitization with weekly scalp DPC. TCRdb re-called the RACE reads through MiXCR, storing one row per CDR3 protein. The sample consists of roughly 90,000 distinct CDR3 sequences, approximately 11% of them appearing once. CDR3 length: 14 residues. V lost 7 bases and J lost 2; bases outside the gene matches: 10. CDR1 is SQVTM, CDR2 ANQGSEA, per germline. The chain uses TRBV29-1 and TRBJ1-2; 7 nucleotides align to TRBD1. The TCR originated in a woman aged 25 to 39 with alopecia areata. Some clones in this sample may be carry-over from other donors' samples. Here the sequenced sample was whole blood, taken in connection with sensitization to the hapten diphenylcyclopropenone (DPC). CDR3 sequence (DNA): TGCAGCGGAGACAGGGTTCATTCCAACTATGGCTACACCTTC. Translating it yields CSGDRVHSNYGYTF. The whole variable domain, remainder taken from reference TRBV29-1 and TRBJ1-2, is SAVISQKPSRDICQRGTSLTIQCQVDSQVTMMFWYRQQPGQSLTLIATANQGSEATYESGFVIDKFPISRPNLTFSTLTVSNMSPEDSSIYLCSGDRVHSNYGYTFGSGTRLTVV.